This passage covers 32 T cell receptor beta chains from one sample sequenced in a study of T cell responses to AZD1222 COVID-19 vaccine. Clones were read by immunoSEQ multiplex PCR, and TCRdb kept only the in-frame ones, dropping some. The sample comprises about 170,000 clones, 75% to 90% of which are singletons, and 6.9% rests with the top ten. The source material was peripheral blood, sampled on day 0 of AZD1222 vaccination. These receptors all come from an adult in good health.

This clone was seen once. The J gene is TRBJ1-2, the V gene TRBV24-1; 9 positions agree with TRBD1. V shed 5 bases, J shed 5 bases, and the junction held 14 bases outside the gene matches. The CDR3 extends over 17 amino acids. Germline CDR1 and CDR2: KGHDR and SFDVKD. The CDR3 DNA sequence: TGTGCCACCAGTGCCGGAATACCGGGACAGGGAAATTATGGCTACACCTTC. It codes for CATSAGIPGQGNYGYTF.

The chain couples TRBV5-1 to TRBJ1-1; the D gene is possibly TRBD1 (6 bases). Trimming pared 4 bases from V and 7 bases from J, leaving 14 bases between. Germline lookup yields CDR1 SGHRS and CDR2 YFSETQ. CDR3 length: 13 amino acids. The CDR3 protein is CASSNTGIGEAFF. The CDR3 DNA reads TGCGCCAGCAGCAATACAGGGATTGGTGAAGCTTTCTTT.

This clone has just one count. This rearrangement joins TRBV29-1 to TRBJ1-1; D remains ambiguous. V was cut by 3 bases and J by 6 bases, with 17 bases left in between. The CDR3 extends over 14 amino acids. Germline CDR1 SQVTM, CDR2 ANQGSEA. In DNA form, the CDR3 reads TGCAGCGTTGAGGGGTACACGGCCCAAGCTGAAGCTTTCTTT. This sequence encodes CSVEGYTAQAEAFF.

The chain links TRBV18 to TRBJ1-3; 7 bases match TRBD1. V shed 6 bases, J shed 3 bases, and the junction held 11 bases outside the gene matches. Germline V CDR1 and CDR2: KGHSH, LQKENI. The CDR3 extends over 16 amino acids. The CDR3 DNA sequence: TGTGCCAGCTCTCCCAGCCAAGGGGGCGGTGGAAACACCATATATTTT. It translates to CASSPSQGGGGNTIYF.

The chain has TRBV19 and TRBJ1-5; D is unresolved. Trimming pared 2 bases from V and 3 bases from J, leaving 8 bases between. The V gene's germline CDR1 is LNHDA and CDR2 SQIVND (reference sequence). The CDR3 sequence is 14 residues long. This CDR3 reads CASSIRRTNQPQHF. The CDR3 DNA is TGTGCCAGTAGTATACGCAGGACCAATCAGCCCCAGCATTTT. Using reference TRBV19 and TRBJ1-5 for the parts outside the CDR3, the full variable domain is DGGITQSPKYLFRKEGQNVTLSCEQNLNHDAMYWYRQDPGQGLRLIYYSQIVNDFQKGDIAEGYSVSREKKESFPLTVTSAQKNPTAFYLCASSIRRTNQPQHFGDGTRLSIL.

The chain joins TRBV5-1 to TRBJ2-5; 11 bases are shared with TRBD1. Germline loops: CDR1 SGHRS, CDR2 YFSETQ. J lost 4 bases, V lost 4 bases, and 9 bases had no gene match. The CDR3 is 16 residues long. The CDR3 sequence is CASSPGTGGNRETQYF. The CDR3 coding sequence is TGCGCCAGCAGCCCGGGGACAGGGGGGAATCGAGAGACCCAGTACTTC.

This chain uses TRBV10-3 with TRBJ2-5, with D possibly matching TRBD1 (7 bases). With 0 bases removed from V and 4 bases from J, the gap between germline ends came to 12 bases. The length of the CDR3 is 15 residues. Germline loops: CDR1 ENHRY, CDR2 SYGVKD. The CDR3 is CAISESSGGGETQYF. CDR3 DNA: TGTGCCATCAGTGAGTCATCAGGGGGAGGAGAGACCCAGTACTTC.

The chain is built from TRBV5-6 and TRBJ2-7; 9 bases fit TRBD1. CDR1 is SGHDT and CDR2 is YYEEEE in the germline V gene. Trimming cost V 2 bases and J 5 bases; bases outside gene matches: 11. The CDR3 has 16 residues. CDR3 bases: TGTGCCAGCAGCTTCCGGGCTGGACAGGGGATCAACGAGCAGTACTTC. This codes for CASSFRAGQGINEQYF. The full variable domain, with the rest looked up from reference TRBV5-6 and TRBJ2-7, is DAGVTQSPTHLIKTRGQQVTLRCSPKSGHDTVSWYQQALGQGPQFIFQYYEEEERQRGNFPDRFSGHQFPNYSSELNVNALLLGDSALYLCASSFRAGQGINEQYFGPGTRLTVT.

J is TRBJ2-7 and V is TRBV11-3; D tentatively fits TRBD1 or TRBD2 (6 bases each). The CDR3 extends over 13 amino acids. Germline V lookup: CDR1 SGHNT, CDR2 YENEEA. Trimming shortened V by 4 bases and J by 3 bases, and 10 bases separated the two germline ends. The CDR3: CASSSRGGYEQYF. CDR3 coding DNA: TGTGCCAGCAGCTCCAGGGGAGGCTACGAGCAGTACTTC.

On this clone: The junction differs from germline at one of its ends, possibly a read error. The CDR3 spells CASSPPGTMNTDAFF. The CDR3 bases are TGTGCCAGCTCACCACCGGGGACAATGAACACTGACGCTTTCTTT. This chain uses TRBV18 with TRBJ1-1, with a possible D match to TRBD1 (6 bases). The CDR3 consists of 15 residues. Per the germline V gene, CDR1 is KGHSH and CDR2 is LQKENI.

The V gene is TRBV5-1, the J gene TRBJ1-1; TRBD1 aligns across 8 bases. The germline CDR1 and CDR2 sequences are SGHRS and YFSETQ. V gave up 3 bases and J gave up 0 bases; unmatched junction bases: 7. This CDR3 has 16 amino acids. CDR3 residues: CASSSGGVNMNTEAFF. In nucleotides, the CDR3 is TGCGCCAGCAGCTCAGGGGGCGTCAACATGAACACTGAAGCTTTCTTT.

The rearrangement uses TRBV29-1 and TRBJ2-5; D gene uncertain. Germline V lookup: CDR1 SQVTM, CDR2 ANQGSEA. The CDR3 is 12 residues long. The V end lost 4 bases, the J end lost 5 bases, and 11 bases lay between the germline ends. The CDR3 DNA follows: TGCAGCGTTGGTCACAGCGTTGAGACCCAGTACTTC. Translating gives CSVGHSVETQYF.

The rearrangement joins TRBV7-3 to TRBJ2-1; D unclear. V shed 1 base and J shed 9 bases, with 13 bases lying between them. CDR3 length: 14 amino acids. Germline-derived CDR1 and CDR2 are SGHTA and FQGTGA. The CDR3 loop reads CASSLMSGVGEQFF. As DNA, the CDR3 is TGTGCCAGCAGCTTAATGTCAGGAGTCGGTGAGCAGTTCTTC.

The chain has TRBV7-9 and TRBJ2-7; D uncertain. In germline, CDR1 is SEHNR, CDR2 FQNEAQ (reference sequence). Trimming took off 2 bases at V and 4 bases at J, with 6 bases between the two ends. The CDR3 has 12 amino acids. The CDR3 reads CASSLSGYEQYF. CDR3 DNA: TGTGCCAGCAGCTTATCAGGATACGAGCAGTACTTC. Combining the CDR3 with reference TRBV7-9 and TRBJ2-7 gives the whole variable domain DTGVSQNPRHKITKRGQNVTFRCDPISEHNRLYWYRQTLGQGPEFLTYFQNEAQLEKSRLLSDRFSAERPKGSFSTLEIQRTEQGDSAMYLCASSLSGYEQYFGPGTRLTVT.

This clone was counted once. This chain joins TRBV18 and TRBJ1-1, with 9 bases that match TRBD1. With 4 bases clipped from V and 8 bases from J, the junction kept 2 bases outside the gene matches. CDR3 length equals 12 residues. Germline CDR1 reads KGHSH; CDR2 reads LQKENI. CDR3 sequence reads: CASSRDRVEAFF. The CDR3 DNA sequence: TGTGCCAGCTCACGGGACAGGGTCGAAGCTTTCTTT. The complete variable domain, with remaining parts taken from reference TRBV18 and TRBJ1-1, reads NAGVMQNPRHLVRRRGQEARLRCSPMKGHSHVYWYRQLPEEGLKFMVYLQKENIIDESGMPKERFSAEFPKEGPSILRIQQVVRGDSAAYFCASSRDRVEAFFGQGTRLTVV.

This rearrangement joins TRBV5-4 to TRBJ1-4; D is uncertain. Germline assignment: CDR1 SGHNT and CDR2 YYREEE (reference sequence). Trimming took off 2 bases at V and 10 bases at J, with 15 bases between the two ends. The CDR3 totals 14 residues. In nucleotides, the CDR3 is TGTGCCAGCAGCTTTAGAATTGGGGATGGAAAACTGTTTTTT. Translated, it gives CASSFRIGDGKLFF. Full variable domain (remainder filled in from reference TRBV5-4 and TRBJ1-4): ETGVTQSPTHLIKTRGQQVTLRCSSQSGHNTVSWYQQALGQGPQFIFQYYREEENGRGNFPPRFSGLQFPNYSSELNVNALELDDSALYLCASSFRIGDGKLFFGSGTQLSVL.

The rearrangement joins TRBV27 to TRBJ1-1; 8 bases are a match to TRBD1. Germline-derived CDR1 and CDR2 are MNHEY and SMNVEV (reference sequence). The CDR3 contains 14 residues. J lost 3 bases, V lost 6 bases, and 6 bases had no gene match. The CDR3 here is CASSPQGADTEAFF. In nucleotides, the CDR3 is TGTGCCAGCAGCCCCCAGGGGGCGGACACTGAAGCTTTCTTT.

The chain combines TRBV10-1 with TRBJ2-3; TRBD2 matches at 7 bases. The trim removed 4 bases at V and 1 base at J, leaving 5 bases unmatched. The CDR3 contains 15 residues. Germline CDR1 and CDR2: WNHNN and SYGVQD (reference sequence). The DNA for the CDR3 is TGCGCCAGCAGTGGGGACTATGACGGCACAGATACGCAGTATTTT. Its translation: CASSGDYDGTDTQYF.

This chain joins TRBV7-2 and TRBJ2-1; 11 bases line up with TRBD2. CDR3 length: 16 residues. The J segment lost 9 bases and the V segment lost 2 bases, leaving 9 bases of the junction unmatched. Germline V gene data show CDR1 as SGHTA and CDR2 as FQGNSA. CDR3 DNA: TGTGCCAGCAGCTTACATTCGACTAGCGGGGTAGGTGAGCAGTTCTTC. Protein sequence: CASSLHSTSGVGEQFF.

Only a few counts were recorded for this clone. J is TRBJ1-6 and V is TRBV7-8; 7 positions match TRBD1. CDR3 length: 13 amino acids. Germline assignment: CDR1 SGHVS and CDR2 FQNEAQ. V lost 4 bases and J lost 7; bases outside the gene matches: 1. The CDR3 spells CASSSTGNSPLHF. The CDR3, as DNA: TGTGCCAGCAGCTCGACAGGGAATTCACCCCTCCACTTT.

The chain carries TRBV24-1 and TRBJ2-3; 7 bases align to TRBD1. Germline V CDR1 and CDR2: KGHDR, SFDVKD. The V segment lost 1 base and the J segment 3 bases; nucleotides outside the gene matches: 3. The CDR3 runs to 15 residues. The CDR3: CATSDFRQGTDTQYF. The CDR3 DNA sequence: TGTGCCACCAGTGATTTTAGACAGGGTACAGATACGCAGTATTTT.

The CDR3 sequence: CASLTGSYNSPLHF. The CDR3, as DNA: TGTGCCAGCCTAACAGGGAGTTATAATTCACCCCTCCACTTT. The rearrangement joins TRBV6-5 to TRBJ1-6; possibly TRBD1 for D (6 bases). Trimming removed 8 bases at V and 4 bases at J, with 12 bases between. Germline values: CDR1 MNHEY, CDR2 SVGAGI. The length of the CDR3 is 14 residues.

The V and J genes are TRBV4-2 and TRBJ2-7; TRBD2 might be the D (5 bases). There are 13 residues in the CDR3. Germline values: CDR1 LGHNA, CDR2 YNFKEQ. V shed 3 bases and J shed 6 bases, with 12 bases lying between them. CDR3 DNA sequence: TGTGCCAGCAGCCAGGACTTGGCCTTCGAGCAGTACTTC. Amino acids: CASSQDLAFEQYF.

The J gene is TRBJ1-1, the V gene TRBV20-1; D gene uncertain. V was trimmed by 3 bases and J by 0 bases, leaving 11 bases between them. The CDR3 is 14 residues long. The V gene's germline CDR1 is DFQATT and CDR2 SNEGSKA (reference sequence). The CDR3 DNA reads TGCAGTGCTAGTGGAGGGAGCGTGAACACTGAAGCTTTCTTT. Translating it yields CSASGGSVNTEAFF.

The chain is built from TRBV15 and TRBJ2-1; 8 bases agree with TRBD1. The CDR3 contains 17 residues. The germline V gene has CDR1 LNHNV and CDR2 YYDKDF (reference sequence). The trim removed 0 bases at V and 3 bases at J, leaving 7 bases unmatched. In DNA form, the CDR3 reads TGTGCCACCAGCAGAGAAGGGGCAGGGGGCAGCTACAATGAGCAGTTCTTC. Protein product: CATSREGAGGSYNEQFF.

This chain connects TRBV10-2 to TRBJ2-5; the D gene is possibly TRBD1 (6 bases). Germline lookup yields CDR1 WSHSY and CDR2 SAAADI. V lost 7 bases to trimming and J lost 1 base, with 13 bases between them. The CDR3 has 14 amino acids. DNA for the CDR3: TGCGCCAGCACCCTGGACAGAACCCAAGAGACCCAGTACTTC. It is translated as CASTLDRTQETQYF.

The CDR3: CASSYSGGETEAFF. The CDR3 DNA sequence: TGTGCCAGCAGTTACTCTGGCGGGGAAACTGAAGCTTTCTTT. The chain carries TRBV6-2 or TRBV6-3 and TRBJ1-1; no reliable D call. Germline V gene lookup returns CDR1 MNHEY and CDR2 SVGEGT. The CDR3 runs to 14 residues. Trimming shortened V by 0 bases and J by 5 bases, and 10 bases separated the two germline ends.

This rearrangement joins TRBV11-2 to TRBJ2-1, with a weak D call TRBD2 (5 bases). The CDR3 has 13 residues. V was shortened by 5 bases and J by 9 bases, with 14 bases between the two germline ends. CDR1 and CDR2 from the germline V gene are SGHAT and FQNNGV. Written as DNA, the CDR3 is TGTGCCAGCAGCCCGGGGTCGTATCCTGAGCAGTTCTTC. It yields the protein CASSPGSYPEQFF.

The rearrangement joins TRBV7-9 to TRBJ2-7; D is ambiguous. Trimming pared 3 bases from V and 0 bases from J, leaving 6 bases between. The CDR3 is 13 residues long. Germline V gene sequence: CDR1 SEHNR, CDR2 FQNEAQ (reference sequence). The CDR3 bases are TGTGCCAGCAGCTTCAGGAACTCCTACGAGCAGTACTTC. Encoded protein: CASSFRNSYEQYF.

This chain connects TRBV19 to TRBJ2-5; TRBD1 matches 8 bases. The germline gives CDR1 LNHDA, CDR2 SQIVND (reference sequence). CDR3 length equals 14 residues. V shed 1 base and J 2 bases; nucleotides not matched to a gene: 0. The CDR3 DNA reads as TGTGCCAGTAGTATAGGACAGGGGCAAGAGACCCAGTACTTC. It translates to CASSIGQGQETQYF.

This clone has just one count. This chain links TRBV5-1 with TRBJ2-7; D perhaps matches TRBD2 (6 bases). V was trimmed by 2 bases and J by 1 base, leaving 10 bases between them. CDR1 and CDR2 (germline): SGHRS, YFSETQ. The CDR3 sequence is 14 residues long. CDR3 nucleotide sequence: TGCGCCAGCAGCTTTGACGGGACTTCCTACGAGCAGTACTTC. This gives the protein CASSFDGTSYEQYF.

The chain joins TRBV5-4 to TRBJ1-6; 9 nucleotides agree with TRBD1. Looked up from germline, CDR1 is SGHNT and CDR2 is YYREEE (reference sequence). CDR3 size: 16 residues. The J segment lost 5 bases and the V segment lost 4 bases, leaving 7 bases of the junction unmatched. This CDR3 is CASSIGTGLNNSPLHF. CDR3 nucleotide sequence: TGTGCCAGCAGCATAGGGACAGGGCTTAATAATTCACCCCTCCACTTT.